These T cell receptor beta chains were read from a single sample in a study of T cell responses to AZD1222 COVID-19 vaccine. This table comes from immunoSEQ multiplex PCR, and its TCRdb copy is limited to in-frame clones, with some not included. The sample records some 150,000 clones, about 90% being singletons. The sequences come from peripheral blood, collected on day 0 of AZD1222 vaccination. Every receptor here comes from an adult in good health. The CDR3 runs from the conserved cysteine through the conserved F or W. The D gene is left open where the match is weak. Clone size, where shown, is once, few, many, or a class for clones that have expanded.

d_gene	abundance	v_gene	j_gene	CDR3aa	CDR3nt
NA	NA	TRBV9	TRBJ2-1	CASSLYLSEPEQFF	TGTGCCAGCAGCCTCTACCTTAGCGAACCTGAGCAGTTCTTC
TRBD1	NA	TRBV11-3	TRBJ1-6	CASSVPGGLYNSPLHF	TGTGCCAGCAGCGTACCAGGGGGCCTGTATAATTCACCCCTCCACTTT
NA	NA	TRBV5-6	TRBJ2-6	CASSSAGIGANVLTF	TGTGCCAGCAGCTCGGCTGGTATTGGGGCCAACGTCCTGACTTTC
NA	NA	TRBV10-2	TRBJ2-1	CASLGSYNEQFF	TGCGCCAGTCTAGGTTCCTACAATGAGCAGTTCTTC
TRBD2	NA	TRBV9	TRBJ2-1	CASSFTSGDYNEQFF	TGTGCCAGCAGCTTCACTAGCGGGGACTACAATGAGCAGTTCTTC
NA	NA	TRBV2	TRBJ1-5	CASSVGRRDQPQHF	TGTGCCAGCAGTGTTGGGCGAAGGGATCAGCCCCAGCATTTT
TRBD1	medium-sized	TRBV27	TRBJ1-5	CASSLTGGNQPQHF	TGTGCCAGCAGCCTAACAGGGGGCAATCAGCCCCAGCATTTT
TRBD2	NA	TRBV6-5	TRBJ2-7	CASSYGGLAGAYEQYF	TGTGCCAGCAGTTACGGGGGACTAGCGGGAGCATACGAGCAGTACTTC
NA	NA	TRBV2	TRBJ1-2	CASSKNRPVFEGYTF	TGTGCCAGCAGCAAAAACCGGCCAGTATTTGAGGGCTACACCTTC
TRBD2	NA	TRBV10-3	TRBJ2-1	CAIKLAGGNNEQFF	TGTGCCATCAAGCTAGCGGGAGGGAACAATGAGCAGTTCTTC
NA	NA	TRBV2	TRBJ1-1	CASSVSWGTEAFF	TGTGCCAGCAGTGTAAGCTGGGGCACTGAAGCTTTCTTT
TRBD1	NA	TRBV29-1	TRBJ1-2	CSVFTGAPNYGYTF	TGCAGCGTTTTTACAGGGGCCCCTAACTATGGCTACACCTTC
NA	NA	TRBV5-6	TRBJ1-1	CASMPGAPNTEAFF	TGTGCCAGCATGCCAGGGGCCCCAAACACTGAAGCTTTCTTT
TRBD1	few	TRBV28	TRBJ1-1	CASSPGTANTEAFF	TGTGCCAGCAGTCCCGGGACAGCGAACACTGAAGCTTTCTTT
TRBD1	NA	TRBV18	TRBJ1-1	CASSWDRMNTEAFF	TGTGCCAGCTCATGGGACAGAATGAACACTGAAGCTTTCTTT
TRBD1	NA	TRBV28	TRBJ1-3	CASSSTWTGQNTIYF	TGTGCCAGCAGTTCTACCTGGACAGGGCAAAACACCATATATTTT
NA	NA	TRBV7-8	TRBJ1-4	CASSLGRALEKLFF	TGTGCCAGCAGCTTAGGCAGGGCTCTTGAAAAACTGTTTTTT
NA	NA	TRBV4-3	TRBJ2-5	CASSQGAPTGNQETQYF	TGCGCCAGCAGCCAAGGGGCTCCAACGGGGAACCAAGAGACCCAGTACTTC
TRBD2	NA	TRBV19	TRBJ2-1	CASSTSGGYNEQFF	TGTGCCAGTAGTACTAGCGGGGGCTACAATGAGCAGTTCTTC
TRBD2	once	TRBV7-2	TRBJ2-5	CASSLGLAAWGETQYF	TGTGCCAGCAGCTTAGGACTAGCGGCCTGGGGGGAGACCCAGTACTTC
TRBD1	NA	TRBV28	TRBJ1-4	CASSLPDRAENEKLFF	TGTGCCAGCAGTTTACCCGACAGGGCCGAGAATGAAAAACTGTTTTTT
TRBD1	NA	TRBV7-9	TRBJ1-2	CASSSGTGGGNYGYTF	TGTGCCAGCAGCTCCGGGACAGGGGGTGGTAACTATGGCTACACCTTC
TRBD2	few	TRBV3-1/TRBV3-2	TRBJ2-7	CASSQETSGYEQYF	TGTGCCAGCAGCCAAGAGACTAGCGGCTACGAGCAGTACTTC
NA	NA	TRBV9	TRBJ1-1	CASSPPEGPRAEAFF	TGTGCCAGCAGCCCCCCCGAGGGGCCCCGGGCTGAAGCTTTCTTT
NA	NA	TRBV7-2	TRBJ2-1	CASSPQGLLRSYNEQFF	TGTGCCAGCAGCCCCCAGGGTCTCTTACGTTCCTACAATGAGCAGTTCTTC
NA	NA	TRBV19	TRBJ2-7	CASSIVLTPTYEQYF	TGTGCCAGTAGTATTGTACTGACACCTACCTACGAGCAGTACTTC
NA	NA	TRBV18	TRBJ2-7	CASSPGPGLEQYF	TGTGCCAGCTCACCAGGACCAGGTCTCGAGCAGTACTTC
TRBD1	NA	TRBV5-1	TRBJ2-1	CASSPGQVEDEQFF	TGCGCCAGCAGCCCAGGACAGGTTGAGGATGAGCAGTTCTTC
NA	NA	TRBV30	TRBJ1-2	CAWSVPGPTVHGYTF	TGTGCCTGGAGTGTACCGGGGCCGACAGTTCACGGCTACACCTTC
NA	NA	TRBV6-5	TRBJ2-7	CASSSPGVEQYF	TGTGCCAGCTCCTCTCCAGGGGTCGAGCAGTACTTC
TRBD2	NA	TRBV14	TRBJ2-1	CASSQGIGTSQFF	TGTGCCAGCAGCCAAGGGATTGGGACTAGTCAGTTCTTC
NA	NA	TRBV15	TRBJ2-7	CATSRGWASEQYF	TGTGCCACCAGCAGAGGGTGGGCTAGCGAGCAGTACTTC
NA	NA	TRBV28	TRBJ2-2	CASSFNPTGELFF	TGTGCCAGCAGTTTTAACCCCACCGGGGAGCTGTTTTTT
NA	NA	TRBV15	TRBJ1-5	CATSRGRADNQPQHF	TGTGCCACCAGCAGAGGTCGAGCAGACAATCAGCCCCAGCATTTT
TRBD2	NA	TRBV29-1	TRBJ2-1	CSVEGMGGVSYNEQFF	TGCAGCGTTGAAGGCATGGGGGGGGTCTCCTACAATGAGCAGTTCTTC
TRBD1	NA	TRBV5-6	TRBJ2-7	CASSFFDRDRVYEQYF	TGTGCCAGCAGCTTTTTTGACCGGGACAGGGTCTACGAGCAGTACTTC